The rows below give T cell receptor beta chains drawn from one sample of a study of blood T cell repertoires in COVID-19. TCRdb keeps only in-frame clones here, not all; method: immunoSEQ multiplex PCR. The sample carries about 24,000 clones, 80% to 90% recorded once. Material: peripheral blood. Receptors were obtained from a man between 65 and 80 years old with acute or convalescent COVID-19. Both conserved end residues are part of each CDR3. D genes are given only for firm matches. Only some rows state a clone size, as once, few, many or a class for expanded clones.

v_gene: TRBV7-6; j_gene: TRBJ2-1; d_gene: NA; abundance: NA; CDR3nt: TGTGCCAGCAGCTTGGTGTGGGACATTACAATTGAGCAGTTCTTC; CDR3aa: CASSLVWDITIEQFF
v_gene: TRBV29-1; j_gene: TRBJ1-2; d_gene: TRBD1; abundance: NA; CDR3nt: TGCAGCGTCGACAGGGTGGCGAACTATGGCTACACCTTC; CDR3aa: CSVDRVANYGYTF
v_gene: TRBV7-2; j_gene: TRBJ2-2; d_gene: NA; abundance: NA; CDR3nt: TGTGCCAGCAGCCAGCCTGGCGGGTTAGGTGGGGACACCGGGGAGCTGTTTTTT; CDR3aa: CASSQPGGLGGDTGELFF
v_gene: TRBV7-9; j_gene: TRBJ1-3; d_gene: NA; abundance: few; CDR3nt: TGTGCCAGCAGCACCGGCGCTAGTGGAAACACCATATATTTT; CDR3aa: CASSTGASGNTIYF
v_gene: TRBV12-5; j_gene: TRBJ2-4; d_gene: NA; abundance: NA; CDR3nt: TGTGCTAGTGGTTCAAGCGGCGAAAACATTCAGTACTTC; CDR3aa: CASGSSGENIQYF
v_gene: TRBV5-4; j_gene: TRBJ1-1; d_gene: TRBD1; abundance: NA; CDR3nt: TGTGCCAGCAGCCCCCTAAATCAGGGGGCCACTGAAGCTTTCTTT; CDR3aa: CASSPLNQGATEAFF
v_gene: TRBV9; j_gene: TRBJ2-3; d_gene: TRBD1; abundance: NA; CDR3nt: TGTGCCAGCAGTTTGACAGGGACAGGGGGCACAGATACGCAGTATTTT; CDR3aa: CASSLTGTGGTDTQYF
v_gene: TRBV19; j_gene: TRBJ1-4; d_gene: TRBD1; abundance: NA; CDR3nt: TGTGCCAGTGGAGGGACAGGTACTAATGAAAAACTGTTTTTT; CDR3aa: CASGGTGTNEKLFF
v_gene: TRBV10-3; j_gene: TRBJ1-2; d_gene: NA; abundance: NA; CDR3nt: TGTGCCATCAGTAGACAGGACCTAAACCCCAATGGCTACACCTTC; CDR3aa: CAISRQDLNPNGYTF
v_gene: TRBV5-1; j_gene: TRBJ2-7; d_gene: TRBD1; abundance: NA; CDR3nt: TGCGCCAGCAGCCGTGACAGGGCCTACGAGCAGTACTTC; CDR3aa: CASSRDRAYEQYF
v_gene: TRBV18; j_gene: TRBJ2-1; d_gene: NA; abundance: NA; CDR3nt: TGTGCCAGCTCACCGGCCATTAACAATGAGCAGTTCTTC; CDR3aa: CASSPAINNEQFF
v_gene: TRBV7-2; j_gene: TRBJ1-5; d_gene: NA; abundance: NA; CDR3nt: TGTGCCAGCAGCCCCGGAGGGGGGGGGAATCAGCCCCAGCATTTT; CDR3aa: CASSPGGGGNQPQHF
v_gene: TRBV6-5; j_gene: TRBJ1-2; d_gene: NA; abundance: NA; CDR3nt: TGTGCCACCGACTCGCAAAGCCTTTTTTATGGCTACACCTTC; CDR3aa: CATDSQSLFYGYTF
v_gene: TRBV27; j_gene: TRBJ2-2; d_gene: NA; abundance: NA; CDR3nt: TGTGCCAGCAGTTTATTTACCTTGGGGGTGACAGGCAACACCGGGGAGCTGTTTTTT; CDR3aa: CASSLFTLGVTGNTGELFF
v_gene: TRBV5-6; j_gene: TRBJ1-2; d_gene: NA; abundance: NA; CDR3nt: TGTGCGGACGCAGGGCACTATGGCTACACCTTC; CDR3aa: CADAGHYGYTF
v_gene: TRBV7-2; j_gene: TRBJ1-6; d_gene: NA; abundance: NA; CDR3nt: TGTGCCAGCAGCTTAGGAGGGAATTCACCCCTCCACTTT; CDR3aa: CASSLGGNSPLHF
v_gene: TRBV7-2; j_gene: TRBJ1-2; d_gene: TRBD1; abundance: NA; CDR3nt: TGTGCCAGCAGCTCCTTGGGAGGACAGGGATCTACCTATGGCTACACCTTC; CDR3aa: CASSSLGGQGSTYGYTF
v_gene: TRBV5-1; j_gene: TRBJ2-7; d_gene: TRBD1; abundance: NA; CDR3nt: TGCGCCAGCAGCTTGGGGAGGACAGGGGTATACGAGCAGTACTTC; CDR3aa: CASSLGRTGVYEQYF
v_gene: TRBV28; j_gene: TRBJ1-2; d_gene: TRBD1; abundance: NA; CDR3nt: TGTGCCAGTCGGACAGGGACGCCTAACTATGGCTACACCTTC; CDR3aa: CASRTGTPNYGYTF
v_gene: TRBV27; j_gene: TRBJ1-2; d_gene: TRBD1; abundance: NA; CDR3nt: TGTGCCAGCAGTTTATCGACAGGGCGAATAAACTATGGCTACACCTTC; CDR3aa: CASSLSTGRINYGYTF
v_gene: TRBV19; j_gene: TRBJ2-7; d_gene: NA; abundance: NA; CDR3nt: TGTGCCAGTAGTATAGCGGTCACGCCACGGGAGCAGTACTTC; CDR3aa: CASSIAVTPREQYF
v_gene: TRBV5-1; j_gene: TRBJ1-3; d_gene: NA; abundance: NA; CDR3nt: TGCGCCAGCAGCGCCGGGACTAGCCAATCTCGGGCCGGAAACACCATATATTTT; CDR3aa: CASSAGTSQSRAGNTIYF